This is a list of T cell receptor beta chains from one sample in a study of T cells after yellow fever vaccination. MiXCR, applied by TCRdb to the 5' RACE reads, yields one record per CDR3 protein. The sample includes hundreds of thousands of distinct CDR3 sequences, 9% to 15% seen only once; the top ten take about 16%. The specimen was PBMCs, collected on the day of the yellow fever booster vaccination. The receptor set was obtained from a man aged 25 to 40 who received the YFV17D yellow fever vaccine. Both conserved end residues are part of each CDR3. Fields, in order: D gene, V gene, clone size, J gene, CDR3 DNA, CDR3 protein. The D gene is left open where the match is weak. Clone size appears in some rows only: once, few, many, or a class for an expanded clone.

d_gene: .
v_gene: TRBV5-6
abundance: few
j_gene: TRBJ2-5
CDR3nt: TGTGCCAGCAGCTTGGCCCTACGCGAGGAGACCCAGTACTTC
CDR3aa: CASSLALREETQYF

d_gene: TRBD1
v_gene: TRBV4-3
abundance: few
j_gene: TRBJ2-2
CDR3nt: TGCGCCAGCAGCCAAGATTTTATCGGGACAGGAATCGGGGAGCTGTTTTTT
CDR3aa: CASSQDFIGTGIGELFF

d_gene: .
v_gene: TRBV6-2/TRBV6-3
abundance: .
j_gene: TRBJ1-5
CDR3nt: TGTGCCAGCAGTTACTCCAGGGACCAGCATTTT
CDR3aa: CASSYSRDQHF

d_gene: .
v_gene: TRBV6-2/TRBV6-3
abundance: .
j_gene: TRBJ2-1
CDR3nt: TGTGCCAGCTCACGCCATGACGGGACTGGTGAGCAGTTCTTC
CDR3aa: CASSRHDGTGEQFF

d_gene: TRBD2
v_gene: TRBV28
abundance: .
j_gene: TRBJ2-7
CDR3nt: TGTGCCAGCAGCCGAAATCCGGGACTAGCGGGATCCGAGCAGTACTTC
CDR3aa: CASSRNPGLAGSEQYF

d_gene: .
v_gene: TRBV20-1
abundance: once
j_gene: TRBJ2-1
CDR3nt: TGCTGTGCTAGATCCAATGGGGTCAGCTCCTACAATGAGCAGTTCTTC
CDR3aa: CCARSNGVSSYNEQFF

d_gene: .
v_gene: TRBV5-5
abundance: many
j_gene: TRBJ2-1
CDR3nt: TGTGCCAGCACACCCGAAGGTAATGAGCAGTTCTTC
CDR3aa: CASTPEGNEQFF

d_gene: .
v_gene: TRBV27
abundance: .
j_gene: TRBJ1-2
CDR3nt: TGTGCCAGCAGTTTATCGGCCCAGACAGAATACAACTATGGCTACACCTTC
CDR3aa: CASSLSAQTEYNYGYTF

d_gene: TRBD2
v_gene: TRBV4-2
abundance: many
j_gene: TRBJ2-1
CDR3nt: TGTGCCAGCAGCCAAGAGACTAGCGGGAGGAATGAGCAGTTCTTC
CDR3aa: CASSQETSGRNEQFF

d_gene: TRBD2
v_gene: TRBV24-1
abundance: .
j_gene: TRBJ2-7
CDR3nt: TGTGCCACCAGGGAAGGACTAGCGGACTACGAGCAGTACTTC
CDR3aa: CATREGLADYEQYF

d_gene: .
v_gene: TRBV20-1
abundance: .
j_gene: TRBJ1-1
CDR3nt: TGCAGTGTAACAACCGGGACTGGGAACACTGAAGCTTTCTTT
CDR3aa: CSVTTGTGNTEAFF

d_gene: TRBD2
v_gene: TRBV6-1
abundance: few
j_gene: TRBJ2-1
CDR3nt: TGTGCCAGCAGTGGGGGCCTCGGCGGGAGGAACAATGAGCAGTTCTTC
CDR3aa: CASSGGLGGRNNEQFF

d_gene: .
v_gene: TRBV5-1
abundance: many
j_gene: TRBJ2-3
CDR3nt: TGCGCCAGCACCCTCCGTCCTAGCACAGATACGCAGTATTTT
CDR3aa: CASTLRPSTDTQYF

d_gene: .
v_gene: TRBV6-2/TRBV6-3
abundance: .
j_gene: TRBJ2-7
CDR3nt: TGTGCCAGCAGTTACGGGGCCTGGGGCTACGAGCAGTACTTC
CDR3aa: CASSYGAWGYEQYF

d_gene: .
v_gene: TRBV10-3
abundance: .
j_gene: TRBJ2-5
CDR3nt: TGTGCCTCAACGGACAGCGAAGAGACCCAGTACTTC
CDR3aa: CASTDSEETQYF

d_gene: .
v_gene: TRBV20-1
abundance: few
j_gene: TRBJ2-5
CDR3nt: TGCAGTGCTGCGGTCAGGGTGCAAGAGACCCAGTACTTC
CDR3aa: CSAAVRVQETQYF

d_gene: .
v_gene: TRBV19
abundance: few
j_gene: TRBJ2-4
CDR3nt: TGTGCCAGTTTCGACAGAGGGGACATTCAGTACTTC
CDR3aa: CASFDRGDIQYF

d_gene: .
v_gene: TRBV5-1
abundance: .
j_gene: TRBJ2-5
CDR3nt: TGCGCCAGCAGGGCTGGTGCCCAGGGGCAAGAGACCCAGTACTTC
CDR3aa: CASRAGAQGQETQYF

d_gene: .
v_gene: TRBV6-1
abundance: few
j_gene: TRBJ2-5
CDR3nt: TGTGCCAGCAGACGGGGGTCAGCTCAAGAGACCCAGTACTTC
CDR3aa: CASRRGSAQETQYF

d_gene: .
v_gene: TRBV12-3/TRBV12-4
abundance: .
j_gene: TRBJ2-7
CDR3nt: TGTGCCAGCAGTTTGCTACGGGGTTACGAGCAGTACTTC
CDR3aa: CASSLLRGYEQYF